Given below is one T cell receptor beta chain in context. The entry originates in a study of shared clonotypes between healthy human individuals. Whole-study context: Donor ages ranged 18 to 49 years: two women, a few men.

The input for sorted-subset replicate PCRs was approximately 190 ng DNA, tens of thousands of T cell genomes. Original processing methods: ImmunoSEQ supplied junction-only sequences lacking quality scores, so filtering was different. Produced via immunoSEQ multiplex PCR; TCRdb's table is partial and in-frame only. The V and J calls and clone size were taken over from that table, and D and trimming were inferred from the DNA. The sample consists of some 1.5 million clones, approximately 98% of them appearing once. The CDR3 covers 13 residues. V was cut by 10 bases and J by 0 bases, with 12 bases left in between. Looked up from germline, CDR1 is MDHEN and CDR2 is SYDVKM.

This TCR was recovered from a man under 40 in good health. Input material: naive CD4+ T cells sorted from blood. Subset in this sample: CD45RA+ positively selected. The chain uses TRBV28 and TRBJ1-2; D gene unclear. The DNA of the CDR3 is TGTGCCACCTCTGGGAGACCTAACTATGGCTACACCTTC. Translating it yields CATSGRPNYGYTF.